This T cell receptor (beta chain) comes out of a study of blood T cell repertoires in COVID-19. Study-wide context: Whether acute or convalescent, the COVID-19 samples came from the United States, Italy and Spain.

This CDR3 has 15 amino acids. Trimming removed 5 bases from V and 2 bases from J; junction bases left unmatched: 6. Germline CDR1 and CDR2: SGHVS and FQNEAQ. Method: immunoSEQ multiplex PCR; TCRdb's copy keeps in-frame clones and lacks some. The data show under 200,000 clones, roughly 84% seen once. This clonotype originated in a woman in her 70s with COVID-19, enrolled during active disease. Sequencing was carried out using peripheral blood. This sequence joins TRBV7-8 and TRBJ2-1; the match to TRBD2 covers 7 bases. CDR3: CASSLLANTYNEQFF. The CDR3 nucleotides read TGTGCCAGCAGCCTACTAGCGAATACCTACAATGAGCAGTTCTTC.